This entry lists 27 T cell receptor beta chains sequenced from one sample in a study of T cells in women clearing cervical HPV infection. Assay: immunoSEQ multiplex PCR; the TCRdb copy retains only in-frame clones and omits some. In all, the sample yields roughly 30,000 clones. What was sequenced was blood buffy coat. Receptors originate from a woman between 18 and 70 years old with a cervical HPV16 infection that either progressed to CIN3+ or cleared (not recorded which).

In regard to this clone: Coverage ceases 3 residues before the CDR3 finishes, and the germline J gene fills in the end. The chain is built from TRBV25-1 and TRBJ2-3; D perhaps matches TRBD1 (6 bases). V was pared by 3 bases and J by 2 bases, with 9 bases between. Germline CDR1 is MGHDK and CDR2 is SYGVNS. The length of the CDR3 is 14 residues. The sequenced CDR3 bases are TGTGCCAGCAGTGACGGACAGTCCACAGATACG. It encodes CASSDGQSTDT. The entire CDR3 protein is CASSDGQSTDTQYF. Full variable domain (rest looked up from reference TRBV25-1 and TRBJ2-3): EADIYQTPRYLVIGTGKKITLECSQTMGHDKMYWYQQDPGMELHLIHYSYGVNSTEKGDLSSESTVSRIRTEHFPLTLESARPSHTSQYLCASSDGQSTDTQYFGPGTRLTVL.

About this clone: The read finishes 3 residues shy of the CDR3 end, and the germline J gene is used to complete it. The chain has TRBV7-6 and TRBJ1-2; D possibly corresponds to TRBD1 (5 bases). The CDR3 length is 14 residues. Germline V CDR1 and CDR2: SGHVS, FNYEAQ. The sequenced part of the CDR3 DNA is TGTGCCAGCAGCTTGGGGCAGAGATCCTACGAC. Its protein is CASSLGQRSYD. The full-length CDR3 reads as CASSLGQRSYDYTF. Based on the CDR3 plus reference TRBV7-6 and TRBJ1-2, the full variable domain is GAGVSQSPRYKVTKRGQDVALRCDPISGHVSLYWYRQALGQGPEFLTYFNYEAQQDKSGLPNDRFSAERPEGSISTLTIQRTEQRDSAMYRCASSLGQRSYDYTFGSGTRLTVV.

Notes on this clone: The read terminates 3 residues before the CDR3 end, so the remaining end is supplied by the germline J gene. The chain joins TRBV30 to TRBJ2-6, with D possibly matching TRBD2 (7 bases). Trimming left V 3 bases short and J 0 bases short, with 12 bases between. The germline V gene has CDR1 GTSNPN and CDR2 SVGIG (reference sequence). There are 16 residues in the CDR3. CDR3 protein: CAWRGGQASGANVLTF. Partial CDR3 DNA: TGTGCCTGGAGGGGGGGGCAGGCCTCTGGGGCCAACGTC.

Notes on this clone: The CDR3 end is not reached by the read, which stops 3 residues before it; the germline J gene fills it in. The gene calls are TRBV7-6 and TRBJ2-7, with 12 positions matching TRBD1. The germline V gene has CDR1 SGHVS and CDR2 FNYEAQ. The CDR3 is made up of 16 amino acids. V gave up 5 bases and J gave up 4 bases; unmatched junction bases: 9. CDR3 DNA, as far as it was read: TGTGCCAGCAGCCCCTCCGGGACAGGGGGCATGTACGAG. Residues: CASSPSGTGGMYE. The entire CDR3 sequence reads CASSPSGTGGMYEQYF.

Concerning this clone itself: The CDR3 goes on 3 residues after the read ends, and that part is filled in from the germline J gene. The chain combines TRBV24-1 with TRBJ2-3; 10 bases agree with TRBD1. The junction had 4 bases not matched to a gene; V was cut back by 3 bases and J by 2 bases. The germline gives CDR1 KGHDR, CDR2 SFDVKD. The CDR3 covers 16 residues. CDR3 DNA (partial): TGTGCCACCAGTGATCCGGGACAGGGGTTCACAGATACG. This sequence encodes CATSDPGQGFTDT. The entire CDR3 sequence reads CATSDPGQGFTDTQYF.

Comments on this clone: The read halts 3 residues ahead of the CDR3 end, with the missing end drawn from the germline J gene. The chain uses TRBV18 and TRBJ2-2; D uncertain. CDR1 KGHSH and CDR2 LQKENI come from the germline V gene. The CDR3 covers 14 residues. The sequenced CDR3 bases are TGTGCCAGCTCCCAAATTGCAACTAATGAAAAG. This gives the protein CASSQIATNEK. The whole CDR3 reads CASSQIATNEKLFF.

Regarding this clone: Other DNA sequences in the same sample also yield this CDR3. The part of the CDR3 DNA that was read is TGTGCCAGCTCACCACAGCGGGCCGAAGAGACC. The encoded protein is CASSPQRAEET. The entire CDR3 sequence reads CASSPQRAEETAFF. V and J are TRBV18 and TRBJ1-1, with D unresolved. The read stops 3 residues short of the end of the CDR3; the missing end is completed from the germline J gene. Germline loops: CDR1 KGHSH, CDR2 LQKENI. This CDR3 has 14 residues.

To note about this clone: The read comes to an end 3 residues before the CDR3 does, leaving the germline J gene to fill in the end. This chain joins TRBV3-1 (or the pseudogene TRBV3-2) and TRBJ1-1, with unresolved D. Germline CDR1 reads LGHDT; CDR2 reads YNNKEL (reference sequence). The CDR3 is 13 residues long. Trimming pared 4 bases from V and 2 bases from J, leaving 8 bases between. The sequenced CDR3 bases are TGTGCCAGCAGCCCTAAGGGTAACACTGAA. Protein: CASSPKGNTE. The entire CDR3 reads CASSPKGNTEAFF.

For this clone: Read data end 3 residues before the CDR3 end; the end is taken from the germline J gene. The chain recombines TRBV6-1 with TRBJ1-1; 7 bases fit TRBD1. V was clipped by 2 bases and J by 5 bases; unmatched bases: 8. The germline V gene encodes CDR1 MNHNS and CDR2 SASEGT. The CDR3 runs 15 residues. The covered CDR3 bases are TGTGCCAGCAGTGAATACCAGACAGGGTGGACTGAA. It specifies CASSEYQTGWTE. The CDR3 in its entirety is CASSEYQTGWTEAFF.

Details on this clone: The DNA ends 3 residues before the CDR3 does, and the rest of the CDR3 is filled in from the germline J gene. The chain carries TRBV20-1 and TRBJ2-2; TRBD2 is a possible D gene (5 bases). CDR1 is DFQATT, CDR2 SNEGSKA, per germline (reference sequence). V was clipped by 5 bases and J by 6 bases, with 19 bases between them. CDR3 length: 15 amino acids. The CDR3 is CSARRSGTGAGELFF. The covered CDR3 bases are TGCAGTGCTCGAAGGTCGGGAACCGGGGCCGGGGAG.

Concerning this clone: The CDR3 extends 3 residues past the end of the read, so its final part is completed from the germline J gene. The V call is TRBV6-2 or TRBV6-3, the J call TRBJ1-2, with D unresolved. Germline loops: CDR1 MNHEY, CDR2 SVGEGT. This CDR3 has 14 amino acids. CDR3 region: CASSYSISGLDYTF. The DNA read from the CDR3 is TGTGCCAGCAGTTACTCGATTAGCGGGCTCGAC.

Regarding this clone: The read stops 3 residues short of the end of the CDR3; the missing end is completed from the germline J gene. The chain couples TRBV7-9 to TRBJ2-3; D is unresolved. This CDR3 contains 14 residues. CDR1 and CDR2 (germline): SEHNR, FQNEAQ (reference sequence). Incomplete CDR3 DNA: TGTGCCAGCAGCTTAGGGTTTAGCCAAGAGACG. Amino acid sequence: CASSLGFSQET. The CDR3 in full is CASSLGFSQETQYF.

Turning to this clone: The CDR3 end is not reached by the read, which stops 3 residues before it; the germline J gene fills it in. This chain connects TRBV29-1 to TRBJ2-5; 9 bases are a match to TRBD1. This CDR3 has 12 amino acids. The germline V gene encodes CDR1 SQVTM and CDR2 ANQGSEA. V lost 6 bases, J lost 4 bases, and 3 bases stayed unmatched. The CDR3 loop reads CSVGTGSETQYF. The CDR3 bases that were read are TGCAGCGTGGGGACAGGGTCAGAGACC.

The CDR3 here is CSARDTGPASDTQYF. CDR3 DNA, as far as it was read: TGCAGTGCTAGAGACACAGGGCCAGCTTCAGATACG. The chain has TRBV20-1 and TRBJ2-3; a possible D gene is TRBD1 (6 bases). The missing CDR3 end, 3 residues past where the read stops, is filled in from the germline J gene. CDR1 DFQATT and CDR2 SNEGSKA come from the germline V gene (reference sequence). This CDR3 has 15 residues. Deletions cut 0 bases from V and 4 bases from J, with 14 bases between.

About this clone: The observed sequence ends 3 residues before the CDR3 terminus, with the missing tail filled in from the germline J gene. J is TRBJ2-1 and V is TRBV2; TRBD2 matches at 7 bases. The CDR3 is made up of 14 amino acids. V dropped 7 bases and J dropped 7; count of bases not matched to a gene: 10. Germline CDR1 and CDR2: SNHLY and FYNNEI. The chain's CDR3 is CASNSETSHNEQFF. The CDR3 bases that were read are TGTGCCAGCAACTCGGAGACTAGCCATAATGAG.

The covered CDR3 bases are TGTGCCAGCTCACCTTCGGGGAGGGCTGACTATGGT. It yields the protein CASSPSGRADYG. The complete CDR3 protein is CASSPSGRADYGQYF. The rearrangement uses TRBV18 and TRBJ2-4; 7 nucleotides align to TRBD2. The read stops 3 residues short of the end of the CDR3; the missing end is completed from the germline J gene. This CDR3 spans 15 amino acids. Per the germline V gene, CDR1 is KGHSH and CDR2 is LQKENI. Based on the CDR3 plus reference TRBV18 and TRBJ2-4, the full variable domain is NAGVMQNPRHLVRRRGQEARLRCSPMKGHSHVYWYRQLPEEGLKFMVYLQKENIIDESGMPKERFSAEFPKEGPSILRIQQVVRGDSAAYFCASSPSGRADYGQYFGAGTRLSVL.

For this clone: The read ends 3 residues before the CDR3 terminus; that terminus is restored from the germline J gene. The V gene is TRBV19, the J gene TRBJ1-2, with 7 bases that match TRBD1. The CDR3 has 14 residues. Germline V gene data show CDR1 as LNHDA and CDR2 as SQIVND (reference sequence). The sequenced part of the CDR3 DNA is TGTGCCAGTAGTTTGACAGGGACCCCGGGCATC. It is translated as CASSLTGTPGI. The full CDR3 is CASSLTGTPGIYTF. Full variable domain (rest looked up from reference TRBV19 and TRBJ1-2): DGGITQSPKYLFRKEGQNVTLSCEQNLNHDAMYWYRQDPGQGLRLIYYSQIVNDFQKGDIAEGYSVSREKKESFPLTVTSAQKNPTAFYLCASSLTGTPGIYTFGSGTRLTVV.

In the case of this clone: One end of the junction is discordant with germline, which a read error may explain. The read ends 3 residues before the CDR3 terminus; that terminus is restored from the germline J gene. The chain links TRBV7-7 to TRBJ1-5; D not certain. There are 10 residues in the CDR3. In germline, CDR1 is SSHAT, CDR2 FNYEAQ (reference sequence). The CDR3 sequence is CASSTDPQHF. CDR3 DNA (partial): TGTGCTAGCAGCACAGATCCC.

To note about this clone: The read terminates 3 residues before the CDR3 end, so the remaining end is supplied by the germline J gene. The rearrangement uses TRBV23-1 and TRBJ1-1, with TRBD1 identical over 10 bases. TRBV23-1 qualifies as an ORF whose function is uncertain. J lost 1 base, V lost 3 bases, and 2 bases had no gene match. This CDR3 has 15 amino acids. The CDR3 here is CASSQGTGANTEAFF. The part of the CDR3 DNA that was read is TGCGCCAGCAGTCAGGGGACAGGGGCGAACACTGAA.

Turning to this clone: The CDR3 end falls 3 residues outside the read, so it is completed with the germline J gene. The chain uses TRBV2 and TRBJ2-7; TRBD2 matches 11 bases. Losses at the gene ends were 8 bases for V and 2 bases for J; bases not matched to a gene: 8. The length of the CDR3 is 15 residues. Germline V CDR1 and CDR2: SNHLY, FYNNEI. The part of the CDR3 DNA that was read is TGTGCCAGCCCCTCTAGCGGGGGGAATCCCTACGAG. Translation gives CASPSSGGNPYE. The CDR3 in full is CASPSSGGNPYEQYF.

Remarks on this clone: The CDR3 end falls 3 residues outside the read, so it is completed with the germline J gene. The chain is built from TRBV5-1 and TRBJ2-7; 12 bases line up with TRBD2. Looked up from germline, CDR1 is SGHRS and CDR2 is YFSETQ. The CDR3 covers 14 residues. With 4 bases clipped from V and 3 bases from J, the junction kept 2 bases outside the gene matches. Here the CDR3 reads CASSRTSGVYEQYF. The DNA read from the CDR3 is TGCGCCAGCAGCAGGACTAGCGGGGTCTACGAG.

The CDR3 bases that were read are TGTGCCAGCAGTCTTAGCAATCGTGGT. Translated, it gives CASSLSNRG. The CDR3 in its entirety is CASSLSNRGQYF. The rearrangement links TRBV7-9 to TRBJ2-4; D is uncertain. The sequence runs out 3 residues before the end of the CDR3; the remainder is reconstructed from the germline J gene. CDR3 size: 12 residues. CDR1 is SEHNR and CDR2 is FQNEAQ in the germline V gene (reference sequence).

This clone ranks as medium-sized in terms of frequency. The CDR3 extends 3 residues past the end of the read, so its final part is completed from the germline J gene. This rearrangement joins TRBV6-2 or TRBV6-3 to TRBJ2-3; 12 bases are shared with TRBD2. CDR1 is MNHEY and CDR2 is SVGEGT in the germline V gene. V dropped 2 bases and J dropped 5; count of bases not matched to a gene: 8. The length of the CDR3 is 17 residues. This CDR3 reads CASSYRETSGRGDTQYF. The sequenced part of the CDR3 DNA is TGTGCCAGCAGTTACCGAGAGACTAGCGGGAGAGGAGATACG.

CDR3 DNA (partial): TGTGCCAGTAGTTCTTGGAGCGGGGGGGGGCCG. Translated, it gives CASSSWSGGGP. From start to end, the CDR3 is CASSSWSGGGPQYF. The J gene is TRBJ2-3, the V gene TRBV19; TRBD2 matches 10 bases. The CDR3 end is not reached by the read, which stops 3 residues before it; the germline J gene fills it in. Germline V lookup: CDR1 LNHDA, CDR2 SQIVND (reference sequence). The CDR3 contains 14 residues. The full variable domain, its missing parts supplied by reference TRBV19 and TRBJ2-3, is DGGITQSPKYLFRKEGQNVTLSCEQNLNHDAMYWYRQDPGQGLRLIYYSQIVNDFQKGDIAEGYSVSREKKESFPLTVTSAQKNPTAFYLCASSSWSGGGPQYFGPGTRLTVL.

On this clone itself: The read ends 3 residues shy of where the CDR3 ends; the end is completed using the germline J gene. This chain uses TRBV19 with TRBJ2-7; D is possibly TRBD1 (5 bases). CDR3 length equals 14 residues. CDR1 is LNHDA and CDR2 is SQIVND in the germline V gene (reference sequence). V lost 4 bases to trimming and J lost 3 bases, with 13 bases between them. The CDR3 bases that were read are TGTGCCAGTAGTAGAACCGACAGTTTCTACGAG. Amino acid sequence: CASSRTDSFYE. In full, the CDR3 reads CASSRTDSFYEQYF.

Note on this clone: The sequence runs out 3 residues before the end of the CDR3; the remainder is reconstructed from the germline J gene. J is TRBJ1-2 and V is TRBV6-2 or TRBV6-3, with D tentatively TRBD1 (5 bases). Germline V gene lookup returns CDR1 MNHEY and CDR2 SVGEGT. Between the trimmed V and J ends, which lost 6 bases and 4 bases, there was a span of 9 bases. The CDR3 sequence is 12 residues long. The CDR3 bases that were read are TGTGCCAGCAGCCCGACAGCCTATGGC. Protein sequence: CASSPTAYG. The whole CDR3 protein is CASSPTAYGYTF.

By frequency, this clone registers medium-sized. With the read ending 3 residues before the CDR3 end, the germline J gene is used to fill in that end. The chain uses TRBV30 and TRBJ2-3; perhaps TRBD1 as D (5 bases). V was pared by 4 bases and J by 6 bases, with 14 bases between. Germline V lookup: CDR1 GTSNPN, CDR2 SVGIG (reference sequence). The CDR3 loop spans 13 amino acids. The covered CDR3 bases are TGTGCCTGGACAGGGATCTCCCGGGATACG. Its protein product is CAWTGISRDT. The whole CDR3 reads CAWTGISRDTQYF.